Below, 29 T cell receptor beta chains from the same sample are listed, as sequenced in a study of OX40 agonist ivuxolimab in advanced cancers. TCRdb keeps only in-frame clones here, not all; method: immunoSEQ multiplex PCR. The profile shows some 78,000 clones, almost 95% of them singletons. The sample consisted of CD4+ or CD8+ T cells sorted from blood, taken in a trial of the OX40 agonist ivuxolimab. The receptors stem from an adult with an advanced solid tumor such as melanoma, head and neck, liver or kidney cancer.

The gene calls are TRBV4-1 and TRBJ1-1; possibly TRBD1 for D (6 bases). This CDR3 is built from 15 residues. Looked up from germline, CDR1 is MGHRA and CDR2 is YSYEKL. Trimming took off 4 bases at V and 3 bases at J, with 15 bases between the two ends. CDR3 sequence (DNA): TGCGCCAGCAGCCGGGGGCATGGGGGGGACACTGAAGCTTTCTTT. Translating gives CASSRGHGGDTEAFF.

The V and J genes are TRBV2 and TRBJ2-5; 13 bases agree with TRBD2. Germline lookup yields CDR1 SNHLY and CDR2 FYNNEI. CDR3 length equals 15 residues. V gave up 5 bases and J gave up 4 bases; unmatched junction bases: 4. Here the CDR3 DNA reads TGTGCCAGCAGTTTAGGACTAGCGGGAGTAGAGACCCAGTACTTC. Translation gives CASSLGLAGVETQYF.

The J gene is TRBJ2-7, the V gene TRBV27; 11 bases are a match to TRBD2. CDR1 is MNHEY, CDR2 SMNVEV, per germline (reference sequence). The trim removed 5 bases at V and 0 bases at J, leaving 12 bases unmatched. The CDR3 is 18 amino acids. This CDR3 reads CASSLFAGTSGYSYEQYF. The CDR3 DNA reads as TGTGCCAGCAGTCTCTTCGCCGGGACTAGCGGCTACTCCTACGAGCAGTACTTC.

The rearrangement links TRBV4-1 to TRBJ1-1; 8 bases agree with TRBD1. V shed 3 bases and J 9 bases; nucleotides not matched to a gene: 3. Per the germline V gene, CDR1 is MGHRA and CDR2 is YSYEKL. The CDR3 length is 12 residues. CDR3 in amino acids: CASSHRGLQAFF. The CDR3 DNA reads TGCGCCAGCAGCCACAGGGGGCTGCAAGCTTTCTTT.

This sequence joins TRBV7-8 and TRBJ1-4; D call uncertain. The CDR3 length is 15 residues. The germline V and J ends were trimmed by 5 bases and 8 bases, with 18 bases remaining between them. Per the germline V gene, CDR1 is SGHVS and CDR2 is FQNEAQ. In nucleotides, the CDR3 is TGTGCCAGCAGCCCTAACCCGGCGTCCGAGGAAAAACTGTTTTTT. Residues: CASSPNPASEEKLFF.

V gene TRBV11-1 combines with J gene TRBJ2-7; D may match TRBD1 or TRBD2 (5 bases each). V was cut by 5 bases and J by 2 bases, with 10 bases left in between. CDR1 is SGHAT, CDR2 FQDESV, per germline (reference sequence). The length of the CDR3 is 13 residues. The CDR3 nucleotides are TGTGCCAGCAGCCGGGACGGCACCTACGAGCAGTACTTC. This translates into CASSRDGTYEQYF. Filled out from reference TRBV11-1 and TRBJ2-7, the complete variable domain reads EAEVAQSPRYKITEKSQAVAFWCDPISGHATLYWYRQILGQGPELLVQFQDESVVDDSQLPKDRFSAERLKGVDSTLKIQPAELGDSAMYLCASSRDGTYEQYFGPGTRLTVT.

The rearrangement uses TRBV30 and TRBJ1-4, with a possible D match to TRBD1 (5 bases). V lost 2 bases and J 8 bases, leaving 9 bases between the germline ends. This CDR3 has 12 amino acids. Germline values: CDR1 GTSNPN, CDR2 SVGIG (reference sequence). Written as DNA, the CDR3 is TGTGCCTGGAGTCCCGGGGGGGAAAAACTGTTTTTT. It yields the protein CAWSPGGEKLFF. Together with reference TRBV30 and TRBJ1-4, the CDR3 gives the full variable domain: SQTIHQWPATLVQPVGSPLSLECTVEGTSNPNLYWYRQAAGRGLQLLFYSVGIGQISSEVPQNLSASRPQDRQFILSSKKLLLSDSGFYLCAWSPGGEKLFFGSGTQLSVL.

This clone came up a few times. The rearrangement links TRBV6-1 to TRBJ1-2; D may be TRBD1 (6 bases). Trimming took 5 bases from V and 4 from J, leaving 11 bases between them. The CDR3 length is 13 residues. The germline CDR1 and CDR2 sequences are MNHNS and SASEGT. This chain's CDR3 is CASSLDSFYGYTF. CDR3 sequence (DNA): TGTGCCAGCAGTCTGGACAGTTTCTATGGCTACACCTTC.

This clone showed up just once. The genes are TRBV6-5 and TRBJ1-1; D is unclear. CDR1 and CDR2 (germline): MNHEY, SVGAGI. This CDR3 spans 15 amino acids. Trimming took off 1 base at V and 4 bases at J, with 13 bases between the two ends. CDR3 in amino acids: CASSYYPLAGTEAFF. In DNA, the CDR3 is TGTGCCAGCAGTTACTACCCCCTTGCGGGCACTGAAGCTTTCTTT.

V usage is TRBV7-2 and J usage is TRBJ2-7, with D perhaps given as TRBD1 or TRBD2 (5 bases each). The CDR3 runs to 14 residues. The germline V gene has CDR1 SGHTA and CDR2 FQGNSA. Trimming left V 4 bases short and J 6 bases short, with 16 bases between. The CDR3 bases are TGTGCCAGCAGCTCGGTTGGGGGAACGGGCGAGCAGTACTTC. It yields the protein CASSSVGGTGEQYF.

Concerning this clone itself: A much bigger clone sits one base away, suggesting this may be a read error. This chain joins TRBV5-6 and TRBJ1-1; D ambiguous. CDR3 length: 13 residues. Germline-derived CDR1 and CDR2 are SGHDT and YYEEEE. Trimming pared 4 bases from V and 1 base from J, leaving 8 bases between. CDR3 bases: TGTGCCAGCAGCCTCGACCCGAACACTGAAGCTTTCTTT. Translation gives CASSLDPNTEAFF. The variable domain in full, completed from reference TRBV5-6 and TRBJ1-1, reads DAGVTQSPTHLIKTRGQQVTLRCSPKSGHDTVSWYQQALGQGPQFIFQYYEEEERQRGNFPDRFSGHQFPNYSSELNVNALLLGDSALYLCASSLDPNTEAFFGQGTRLTVV.

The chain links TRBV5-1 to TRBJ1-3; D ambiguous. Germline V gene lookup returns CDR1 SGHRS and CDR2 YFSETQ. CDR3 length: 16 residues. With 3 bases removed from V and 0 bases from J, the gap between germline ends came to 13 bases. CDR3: CASSSGSTFSGNTIYF. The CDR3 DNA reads TGCGCCAGCAGCTCCGGGTCGACTTTCTCTGGAAACACCATATATTTT.

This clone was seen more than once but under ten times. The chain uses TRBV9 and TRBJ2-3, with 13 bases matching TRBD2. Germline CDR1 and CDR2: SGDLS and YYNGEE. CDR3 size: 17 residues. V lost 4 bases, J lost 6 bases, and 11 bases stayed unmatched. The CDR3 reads CASSQTGLAGAQDTQYF. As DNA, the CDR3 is TGTGCCAGCAGCCAAACCGGACTAGCGGGAGCGCAGGATACGCAGTATTTT. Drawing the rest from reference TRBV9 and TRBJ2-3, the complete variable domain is DSGVTQTPKHLITATGQRVTLRCSPRSGDLSVYWYQQSLDQGLQFLIQYYNGEERAKGNILERFSAQQFPDLHSELNLSSLELGDSALYFCASSQTGLAGAQDTQYFGPGTRLTVL.

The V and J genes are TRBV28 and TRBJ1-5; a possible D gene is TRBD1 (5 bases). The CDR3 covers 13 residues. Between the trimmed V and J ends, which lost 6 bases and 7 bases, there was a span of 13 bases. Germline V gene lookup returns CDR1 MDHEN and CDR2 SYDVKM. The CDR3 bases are TGTGCCAGCAGCCCGTGGGGGTCCCAGCCCCAGCATTTT. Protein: CASSPWGSQPQHF.

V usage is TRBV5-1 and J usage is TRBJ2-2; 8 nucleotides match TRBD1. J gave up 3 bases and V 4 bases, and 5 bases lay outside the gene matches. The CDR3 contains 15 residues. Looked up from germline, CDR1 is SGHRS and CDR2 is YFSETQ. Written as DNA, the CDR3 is TGCGCCAGCAGCCCGGGGACAGGCCACACCGGGGAGCTGTTTTTT. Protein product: CASSPGTGHTGELFF.

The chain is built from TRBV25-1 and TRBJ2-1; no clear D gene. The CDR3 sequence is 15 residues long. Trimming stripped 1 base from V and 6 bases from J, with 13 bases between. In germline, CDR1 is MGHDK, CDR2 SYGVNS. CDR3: CASSELYRALNEQFF. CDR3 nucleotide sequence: TGTGCCAGCAGTGAATTATACAGAGCCCTCAATGAGCAGTTCTTC.

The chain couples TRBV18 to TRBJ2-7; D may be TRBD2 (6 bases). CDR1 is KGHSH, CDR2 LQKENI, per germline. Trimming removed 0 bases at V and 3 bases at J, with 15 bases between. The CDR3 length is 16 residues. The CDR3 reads CASSPPGGGLNYEQYF. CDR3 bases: TGTGCCAGCTCACCACCGGGGGGAGGATTGAACTACGAGCAGTACTTC.

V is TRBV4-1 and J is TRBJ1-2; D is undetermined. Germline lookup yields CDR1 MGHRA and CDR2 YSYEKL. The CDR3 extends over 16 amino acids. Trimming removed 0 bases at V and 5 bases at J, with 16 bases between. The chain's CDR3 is CASSQDARQEGYGYTF. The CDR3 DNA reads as TGCGCCAGCAGCCAAGATGCGAGGCAGGAGGGATATGGCTACACCTTC.

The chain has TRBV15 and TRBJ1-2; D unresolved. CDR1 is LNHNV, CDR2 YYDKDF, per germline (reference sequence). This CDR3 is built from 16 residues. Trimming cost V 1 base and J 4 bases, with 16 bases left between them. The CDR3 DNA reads TGTGCCACCAGCAGAGGGGGTTACGCGGTACCCTATGGCTACACCTTC. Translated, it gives CATSRGGYAVPYGYTF.

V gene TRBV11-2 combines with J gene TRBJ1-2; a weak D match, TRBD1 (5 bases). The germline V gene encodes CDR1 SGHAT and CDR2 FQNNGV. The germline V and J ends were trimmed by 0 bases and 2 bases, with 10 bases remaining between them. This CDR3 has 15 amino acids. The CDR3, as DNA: TGTGCCAGCAGCTTAGAGGGGACGGAGAACTATGGCTACACCTTC. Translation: CASSLEGTENYGYTF.

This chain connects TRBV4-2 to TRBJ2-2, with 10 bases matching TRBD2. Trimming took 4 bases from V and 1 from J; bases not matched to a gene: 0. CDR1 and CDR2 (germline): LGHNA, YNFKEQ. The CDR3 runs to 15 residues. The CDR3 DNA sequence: TGTGCCAGCAGCCTAGCGGGAGGGAACACCGGGGAGCTGTTTTTT. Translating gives CASSLAGGNTGELFF.

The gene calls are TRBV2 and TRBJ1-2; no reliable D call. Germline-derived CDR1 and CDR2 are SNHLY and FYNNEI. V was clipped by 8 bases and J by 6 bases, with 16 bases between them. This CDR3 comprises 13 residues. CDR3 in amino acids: CASRASTSHGYTF. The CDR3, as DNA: TGTGCCAGCCGGGCCTCTACGTCCCATGGCTACACCTTC.

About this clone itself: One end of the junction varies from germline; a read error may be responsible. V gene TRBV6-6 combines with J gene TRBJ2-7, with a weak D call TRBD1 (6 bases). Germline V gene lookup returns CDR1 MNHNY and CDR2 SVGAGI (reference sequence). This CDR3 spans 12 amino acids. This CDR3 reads CASRGASNEQYF. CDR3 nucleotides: TGTGCCAGCAGGGGGGCCTCCAACGAGCAGTACTTC.

The CDR3 spells CASIPSEGRSYNSPLHF. For the CDR3, the DNA is TGTGCCAGCATCCCATCCGAGGGCCGCTCCTATAATTCACCCCTCCACTTT. The V and J genes are TRBV28 and TRBJ1-6, with unresolved D. V shed 7 bases and J shed 0 bases, with 16 bases lying between them. The CDR3 is 17 amino acids. Germline V lookup: CDR1 MDHEN, CDR2 SYDVKM.

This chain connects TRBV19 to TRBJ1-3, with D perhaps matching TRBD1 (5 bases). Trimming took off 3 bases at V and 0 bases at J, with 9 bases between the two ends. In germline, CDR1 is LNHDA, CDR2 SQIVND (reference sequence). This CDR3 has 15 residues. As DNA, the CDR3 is TGTGCCAGTAGTATCACAGGAACCTCTGGAAACACCATATATTTT. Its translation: CASSITGTSGNTIYF.

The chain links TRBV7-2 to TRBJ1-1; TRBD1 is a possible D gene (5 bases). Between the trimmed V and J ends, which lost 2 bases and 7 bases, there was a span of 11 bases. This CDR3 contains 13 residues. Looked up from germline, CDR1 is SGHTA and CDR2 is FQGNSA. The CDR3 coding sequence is TGTGCCAGCAGCTTATCGGGGGGGAGTGAAGCTTTCTTT. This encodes CASSLSGGSEAFF.

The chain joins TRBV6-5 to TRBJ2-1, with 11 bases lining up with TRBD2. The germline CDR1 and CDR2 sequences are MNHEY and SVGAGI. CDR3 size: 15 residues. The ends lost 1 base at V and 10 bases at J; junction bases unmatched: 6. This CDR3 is CASSYLTSGGKEQFF. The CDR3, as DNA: TGTGCCAGCAGTTACTTAACTAGCGGGGGAAAAGAGCAGTTCTTC.

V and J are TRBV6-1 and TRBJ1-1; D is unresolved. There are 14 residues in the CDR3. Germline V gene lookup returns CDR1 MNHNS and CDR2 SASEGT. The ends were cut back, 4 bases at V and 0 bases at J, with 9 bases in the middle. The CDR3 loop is CASSGYGMNTEAFF. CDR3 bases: TGTGCCAGCAGTGGGTATGGGATGAACACTGAAGCTTTCTTT.

CDR3 region: CASSIQGALDGYTF. The DNA for the CDR3 is TGTGCCAGCAGTATCCAGGGGGCGTTAGATGGCTACACCTTC. V usage is TRBV4-2 and J usage is TRBJ1-2; 8 nucleotides align to TRBD1. V lost 6 bases, J lost 6 bases, and 9 bases stayed unmatched. CDR1 LGHNA and CDR2 YNFKEQ come from the germline V gene. The CDR3 has 14 residues.